This TCR beta chain originates from a study of T cell clonotyping in hematopoietic cell transplantation. Study-wide background: Pretransplant recipient samples were taken after cytoreduction.

Indicated time point: recipient sample about 28 days before transplant, after cytoreduction. This table comes from immunoSEQ multiplex PCR, and its TCRdb copy is limited to in-frame clones, with some not included. Found here are around 7,400 clones, around nine tenths of them singletons; the top ten hold roughly 7%. Trimming pared 2 bases from V and 6 bases from J, leaving 20 bases between. Germline V gene data show CDR1 as SGHDT and CDR2 as YYEEEE. The CDR3 is 16 residues long. A remark on this clone: Its antigen remains unidentified.

Study-level findings and limits: Graft donor and pretransplant recipient Inverse Simpson Index values predicted broader posttransplant TCR diversity.

The receptor was isolated from a man aged 60 to 75 with acute myeloid leukemia. Some clones in this sample may be carry-over from other donors' samples. This sample comprised peripheral blood mononuclear cells, obtained before stem cell transplant. This sequence joins TRBV5-6 and TRBJ1-2; D not certain. The CDR3 DNA reads as TGTGCCAGCAGCTTAGAAACAGTTTCATATATCAATGGCTACACCTTC. This sequence encodes CASSLETVSYINGYTF.